This T cell receptor (beta chain) was sequenced for a study of T-cell memory formation after mild COVID-19. A word on this clonotype: Its specificity is not known.

Study-wide results and caveats: Most CD4+ clones that shrank were in CM and EM, while CD8+ ones turned up in EMRA. CD4+ bias marked clones expanding day 15 to 37, unlike balanced contracting clones.

MiXCR, run by TCRdb on the 5' RACE reads, gives a single entry per CDR3 protein. The repertoire includes hundreds of thousands of distinct CDR3 sequences, about a sixth of them detected once, and more than 10% sits in the top ten. This sequence originates from an adult woman who had mild COVID-19 (a few samples of this study predate the infection). Cell type and time point are not known. The sample taken for sequencing was PBMCs or a T cell subset sorted from them (not recorded which).

CDR3 region: CASSGQVGSTNEKLFF. CDR3 in DNA: TGTGCCAGCAGTGGCCAGGTGGGGTCAACTAATGAAAAACTGTTTTTT. This chain links TRBV6-6 with TRBJ1-4; unclear D gene. The CDR3 is 16 residues long. Trimming left V 5 bases short and J 0 bases short, with 13 bases between. Per the germline V gene, CDR1 is MNHNY and CDR2 is SVGAGI (reference sequence).